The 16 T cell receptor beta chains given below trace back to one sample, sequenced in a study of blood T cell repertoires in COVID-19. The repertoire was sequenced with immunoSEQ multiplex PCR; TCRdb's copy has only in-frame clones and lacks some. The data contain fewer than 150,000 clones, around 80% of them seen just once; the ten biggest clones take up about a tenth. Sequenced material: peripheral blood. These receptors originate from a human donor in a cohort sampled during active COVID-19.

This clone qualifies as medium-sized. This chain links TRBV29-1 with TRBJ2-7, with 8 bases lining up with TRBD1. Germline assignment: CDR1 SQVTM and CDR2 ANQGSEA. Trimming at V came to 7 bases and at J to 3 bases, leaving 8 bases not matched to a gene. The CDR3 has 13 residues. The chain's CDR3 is CSALTGENYEQYF. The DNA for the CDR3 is TGCAGCGCTCTGACAGGGGAAAACTACGAGCAGTACTTC.

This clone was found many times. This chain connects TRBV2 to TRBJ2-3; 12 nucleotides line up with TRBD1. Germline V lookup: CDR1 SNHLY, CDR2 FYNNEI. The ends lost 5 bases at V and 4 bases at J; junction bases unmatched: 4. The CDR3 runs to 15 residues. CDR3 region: CASSWDRGPPDTQYF. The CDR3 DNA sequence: TGTGCCAGCAGTTGGGACAGGGGGCCGCCAGATACGCAGTATTTT. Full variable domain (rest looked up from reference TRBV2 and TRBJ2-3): EPEVTQTPSHQVTQMGQEVILRCVPISNHLYFYWYRQILGQKVEFLVSFYNNEISEKSEIFDDQFSVERPDGSNFTLKIRSTKLEDSAMYFCASSWDRGPPDTQYFGPGTRLTVL.

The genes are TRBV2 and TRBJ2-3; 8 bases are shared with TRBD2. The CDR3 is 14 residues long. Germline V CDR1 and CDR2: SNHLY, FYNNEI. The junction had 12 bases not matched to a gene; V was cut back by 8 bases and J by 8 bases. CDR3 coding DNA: TGTGCCAGCCTAAGCGGGGGCCTATCAGGTACGCAGTATTTT. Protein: CASLSGGLSGTQYF.

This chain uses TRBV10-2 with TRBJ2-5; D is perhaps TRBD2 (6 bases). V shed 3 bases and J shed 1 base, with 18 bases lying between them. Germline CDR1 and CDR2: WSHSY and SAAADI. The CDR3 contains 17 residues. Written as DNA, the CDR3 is TGCGCCAGCAGTGATCGGGTGGGCTCAGCGGGCCAAGAGACCCAGTACTTC. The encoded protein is CASSDRVGSAGQETQYF.

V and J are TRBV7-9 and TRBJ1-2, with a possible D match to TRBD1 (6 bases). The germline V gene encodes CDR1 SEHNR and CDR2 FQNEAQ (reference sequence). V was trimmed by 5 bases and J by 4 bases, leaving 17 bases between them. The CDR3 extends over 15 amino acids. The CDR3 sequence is CASSPETGFGYGYTF. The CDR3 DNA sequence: TGTGCCAGCAGCCCAGAGACAGGATTCGGCTATGGCTACACCTTC. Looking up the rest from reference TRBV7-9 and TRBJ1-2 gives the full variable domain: DTGVSQNPRHKITKRGQNVTFRCDPISEHNRLYWYRQTLGQGPEFLTYFQNEAQLEKSRLLSDRFSAERPKGSFSTLEIQRTEQGDSAMYLCASSPETGFGYGYTFGSGTRLTVV.

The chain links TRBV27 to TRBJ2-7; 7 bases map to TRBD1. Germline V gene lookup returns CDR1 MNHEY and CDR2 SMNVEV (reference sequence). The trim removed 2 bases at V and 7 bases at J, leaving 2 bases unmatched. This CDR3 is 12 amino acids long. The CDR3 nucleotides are TGTGCCAGCAGTTTACGACAGGGAGAGCAGTACTTC. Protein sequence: CASSLRQGEQYF.

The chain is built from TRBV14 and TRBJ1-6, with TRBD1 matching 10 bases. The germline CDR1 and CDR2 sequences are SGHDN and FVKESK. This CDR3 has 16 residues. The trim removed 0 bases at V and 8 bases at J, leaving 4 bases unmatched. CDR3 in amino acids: CASSQDAGQGYSPLHF. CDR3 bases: TGTGCCAGCAGCCAAGATGCGGGACAGGGGTATTCACCCCTCCACTTT.

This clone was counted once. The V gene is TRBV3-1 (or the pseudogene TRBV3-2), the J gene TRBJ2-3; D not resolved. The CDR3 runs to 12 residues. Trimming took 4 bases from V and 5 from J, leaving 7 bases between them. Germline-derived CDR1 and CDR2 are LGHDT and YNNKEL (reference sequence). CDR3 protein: CASSRRLDTQYF. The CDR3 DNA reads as TGTGCCAGCAGCCGACGACTAGATACGCAGTATTTT.

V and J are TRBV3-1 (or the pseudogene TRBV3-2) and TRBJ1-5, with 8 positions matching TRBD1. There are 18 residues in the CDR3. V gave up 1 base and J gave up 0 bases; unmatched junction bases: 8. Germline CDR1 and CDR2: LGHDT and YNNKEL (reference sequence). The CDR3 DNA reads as TGTGCCAGCAGCCAAGGCCGCGGACAGGGCAATAGCAATCAGCCCCAGCATTTT. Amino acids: CASSQGRGQGNSNQPQHF.

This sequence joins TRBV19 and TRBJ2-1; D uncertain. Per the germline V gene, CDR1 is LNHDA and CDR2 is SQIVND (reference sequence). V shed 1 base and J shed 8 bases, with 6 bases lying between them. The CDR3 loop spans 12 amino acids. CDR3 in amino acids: CASSIVRDEQFF. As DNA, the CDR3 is TGTGCCAGTAGTATAGTAAGAGATGAGCAGTTCTTC.

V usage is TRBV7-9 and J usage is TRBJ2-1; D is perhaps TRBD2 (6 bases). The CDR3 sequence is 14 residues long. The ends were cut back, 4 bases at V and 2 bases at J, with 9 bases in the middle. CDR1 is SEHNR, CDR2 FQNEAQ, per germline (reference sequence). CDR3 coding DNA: TGTGCCAGCAGCTCGGGGGATGCCTACAATGAGCAGTTCTTC. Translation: CASSSGDAYNEQFF.

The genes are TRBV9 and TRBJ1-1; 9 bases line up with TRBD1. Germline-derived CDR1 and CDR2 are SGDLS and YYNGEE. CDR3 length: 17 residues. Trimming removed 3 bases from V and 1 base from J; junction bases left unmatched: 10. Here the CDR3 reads CASSAGQGWESNTEAFF. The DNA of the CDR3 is TGTGCCAGCAGCGCGGGACAGGGTTGGGAGTCGAACACTGAAGCTTTCTTT.

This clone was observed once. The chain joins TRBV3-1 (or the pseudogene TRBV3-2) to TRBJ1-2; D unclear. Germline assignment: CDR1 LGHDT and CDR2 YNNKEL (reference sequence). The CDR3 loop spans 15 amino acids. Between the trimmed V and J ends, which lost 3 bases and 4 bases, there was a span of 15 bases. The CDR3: CASSQAVETIYGYTF. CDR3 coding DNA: TGTGCCAGCAGCCAGGCCGTGGAGACCATCTATGGCTACACCTTC.

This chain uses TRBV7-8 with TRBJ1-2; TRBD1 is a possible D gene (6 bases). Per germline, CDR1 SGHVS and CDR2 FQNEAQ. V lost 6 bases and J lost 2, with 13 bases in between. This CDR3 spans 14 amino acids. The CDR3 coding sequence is TGTGCCAGCAGTCTCACCGGACAGAACTATGGCTACACCTTC. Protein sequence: CASSLTGQNYGYTF.

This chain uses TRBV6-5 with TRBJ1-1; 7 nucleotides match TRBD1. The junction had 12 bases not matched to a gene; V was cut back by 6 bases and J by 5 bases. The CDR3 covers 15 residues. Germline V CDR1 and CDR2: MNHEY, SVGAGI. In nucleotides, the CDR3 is TGTGCCAGCAGCCGAGCGACAGGGACGAAGACTGAAGCTTTCTTT. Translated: CASSRATGTKTEAFF.

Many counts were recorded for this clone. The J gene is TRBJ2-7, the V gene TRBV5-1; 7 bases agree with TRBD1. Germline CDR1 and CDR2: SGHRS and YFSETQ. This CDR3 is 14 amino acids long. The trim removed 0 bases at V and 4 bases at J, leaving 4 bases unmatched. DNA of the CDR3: TGCGCCAGCAGCTTGGAAGGGGGCTTATACGAGCAGTACTTC. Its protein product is CASSLEGGLYEQYF.